This TCR beta chain was recorded in a study of cytomegalovirus exposure and HLA in healthy donors. The PCR contained 60 Vbeta and 13 Jbeta primers. The method was immunoSEQ multiplex PCR; TCRdb's version includes in-frame clones alone and lacks a portion of them. The sample holds 150,000 or so clones; about 75% are singletons and the top ten take about 4.3%. The study's findings and limits: With DRB1 most and HLA-C fewest, TCR association rates differed between HLA loci in a later analysis. In vitro testing confirmed three CMV-associated chains as specific for CMV antigens.

All the people who gave samples were healthy bone marrow donors. Details on this clone: The antigen remains unidentified.

Germline CDR1 and CDR2: ENHRY and SYGVKD. The CDR3 is 16 residues long. The J segment lost 4 bases and the V segment lost 3 bases, leaving 10 bases of the junction unmatched. This rearrangement joins TRBV10-3 to TRBJ1-2; the match to TRBD1 covers 8 bases. The receptor was derived from a man younger than 35 in good health and CMV-seropositive. The source material was PBMCs. The CDR3 DNA sequence: TGTGCCATCAGTGAAAACTGGGACAGGAGCCCCTATGGCTACACCTTC. Its translation is CAISENWDRSPYGYTF.